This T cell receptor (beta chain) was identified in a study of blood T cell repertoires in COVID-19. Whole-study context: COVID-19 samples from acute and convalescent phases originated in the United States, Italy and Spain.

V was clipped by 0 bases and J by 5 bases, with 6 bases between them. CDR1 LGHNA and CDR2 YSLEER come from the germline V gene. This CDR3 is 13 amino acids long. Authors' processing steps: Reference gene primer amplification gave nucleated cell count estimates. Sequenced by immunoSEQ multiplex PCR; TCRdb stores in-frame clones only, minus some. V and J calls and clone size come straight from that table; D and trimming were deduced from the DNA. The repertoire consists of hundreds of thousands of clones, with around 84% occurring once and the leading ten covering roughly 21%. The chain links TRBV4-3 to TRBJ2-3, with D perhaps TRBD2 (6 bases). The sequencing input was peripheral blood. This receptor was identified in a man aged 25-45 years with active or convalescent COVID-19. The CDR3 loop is CASSQDGRDTQYF. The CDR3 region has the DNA TGCGCCAGCAGCCAAGACGGGAGAGATACGCAGTATTTT.